Listed below are T cell receptor beta chains from one sample, sequenced in a study of human T cells and chemical hapten exposure. TCRdb re-analysed the RACE reads in MiXCR, keeping a single row per CDR3 protein. The profile shows 40,000 to 45,000 distinct CDR3 sequences, 3.7% of them singletons. The sequenced material came from whole blood. Receptors were obtained from a human donor in good health. Some clones in this sample may be carry-over from other donors' samples. The CDR3 runs from the conserved cysteine through the conserved F or W. A D gene is named only where the DNA matches it firmly. Not all rows give a size; the values are once, few, many and, for expanded clones, a class.

clone size	J gene	D gene	V gene	CDR3 DNA	CDR3 protein
many	TRBJ2-3	TRBD1	TRBV12-3/TRBV12-4	TGTGCCAGCAGTTTAAGCCTGAGGGGGCATACGCAGTATTTT	CASSLSLRGHTQYF
many	TRBJ1-3	-	TRBV14	TGTGCCAGCCAAAGTCATCGCTCTGGAAACACCATATATTTT	CASQSHRSGNTIYF
many	TRBJ1-1	-	TRBV5-1	TGCGCCAGCAGCTTGGCGGTGGGGGCGGGTCAGAACACTGAAGCTTTCTTT	CASSLAVGAGQNTEAFF
many	TRBJ2-5	-	TRBV9	TGTGCCAGCAGGATCTGTTCCCCCCGGCGGGTGGGCCAAGAGACCCAGTACTTC	CASRICSPRRVGQETQYF
-	TRBJ2-5	TRBD2	TRBV7-6	TGTGCCAGCAGCTTAGCGGCTAGCGGGAGGAAGATGGAGACCCAGTACTTC	CASSLAASGRKMETQYF
many	TRBJ2-3	-	TRBV20-1	TGCAGTGCTAGTCCACTAGCCGGAACAGATACGCAGTATTTT	CSASPLAGTDTQYF
many	TRBJ2-5	-	TRBV25-1	TGTGCCAGCGGACTGTACGGACAAGAGACCCAGTACTTC	CASGLYGQETQYF
many	TRBJ1-1	-	TRBV5-5	TGTGCCAGCAGCTTCTATCCGGGCTCCGGAGTAGCTTTCTTT	CASSFYPGSGVAFF
many	TRBJ2-1	-	TRBV12-3/TRBV12-4	TGTGCCAGTGACCCGTCCTCCTACAATGAGCAGTTCTTC	CASDPSSYNEQFF
-	TRBJ2-1	-	TRBV7-3	TGTGCCAGCAGCCAAAACCGACAGTACAATGAGCAGTTCTTC	CASSQNRQYNEQFF
many	TRBJ1-1	-	TRBV29-1	TGCAGCGCTGAGTGGGGGGCGCGGAAGAACACTGAAGCTTTCTTT	CSAEWGARKNTEAFF
few	TRBJ2-3	-	TRBV7-6	TGTGCCAGCAGCCTCAGGGTTAGAGATACGCAGTATTTT	CASSLRVRDTQYF
-	TRBJ1-2	-	TRBV7-2	TGTGCCAGCAGCTCCAGGACAGATGGCTACACCTTC	CASSSRTDGYTF
many	TRBJ1-5	-	TRBV12-3/TRBV12-4	TGTGCCAGCAGTGTCCGGGGGGCGTACCAGCCCCAGCATTTT	CASSVRGAYQPQHF
many	TRBJ2-3	TRBD1	TRBV7-8	TGTGCCAGCAGCTTATGGCCGGAGACAGGGAGCACAGATACGCAGTATTTT	CASSLWPETGSTDTQYF
-	TRBJ1-5	-	TRBV6-1	TGTGCCAGCAGTTCCGCCTCTACTCAGCCCCAGCATTTT	CASSSASTQPQHF
many	TRBJ2-5	-	TRBV20-1	TGCAGTGCATTACAGGGTATTCAAGAGACCCAGTACTTC	CSALQGIQETQYF
many	TRBJ2-1	-	TRBV10-3	TGTGCCATCAGTGGCGAGGAATACAATGAGCAGTTCTTC	CAISGEEYNEQFF
few	TRBJ1-1	-	TRBV28	TGTGCCAGCAGTTTAGGGCGGACACTTTCGAACACTGAAGCTTTCTTT	CASSLGRTLSNTEAFF